The 20 T cell receptor beta chains listed next were all sequenced from one sample in a study of spatial heterogeneity in lung cancer. TCRdb fed the 5' RACE reads into MiXCR, producing one record per CDR3 protein. The table lists about 120,000 distinct CDR3 sequences, 9% to 15% of them singletons, with roughly 17% in the top ten. The time point is: blood at routine non-recurrence follow-up after resection. Sequencing of whole RNA from tumor, nontumor lung or frozen PBMC involved no sorting. Specimen: PBMCs, collected at follow-up. The source of these receptors is a male donor with early-stage non-small cell lung cancer.

This clonotype was detected only a few times. This CDR3 is missing its conserved last phenylalanine or tryptophan, likely due to a read error. Because the CDR3's place on the DNA is in doubt, the DNA is left out and the CDR3 is given as listed by TCRdb. The chain couples TRBV20-1 to TRBJ2-3; whether TRBD2, the table's D call, matches the DNA was not checked. Germline CDR1 is DFQATT and CDR2 is SNEGSKA (reference sequence). The CDR3 sequence runs 12 residues, both termini included. Here the CDR3 reads CSARLSGTRITC.

V is TRBV20-1 and J is TRBJ1-2; TRBD1 agrees at 7 bases. After removal of 4 bases from V and 0 bases from J, the junction contained 5 bases not matched to a gene. Germline CDR1 DFQATT, CDR2 SNEGSKA (reference sequence). This CDR3 is built from 14 residues. The CDR3 reads CSATRGTANYGYTF. As DNA, the CDR3 is TGCAGTGCTACCAGGGGGACGGCTAACTATGGCTACACCTTC.

This clonotype was found many times. The gene calls are TRBV18 and TRBJ2-5; no definite D call. The CDR3 length is 13 residues. Germline CDR1 reads KGHSH; CDR2 reads LQKENI. The germline V and J ends were trimmed by 3 bases and 2 bases, with 7 bases remaining between them. In DNA, the CDR3 is TGTGCCAGCTCACCGCAGACTCAAGAGACCCAGTACTTC. As protein: CASSPQTQETQYF.

This clonotype has ten or more counts. This sequence joins TRBV12-3 or TRBV12-4 and TRBJ2-2; maybe TRBD2 (6 bases). Trimming removed 3 bases from V and 6 bases from J, with 8 bases in between. The CDR3 has 13 amino acids. This chain's CDR3 is CASSFAGSGELFF. The CDR3 DNA reads as TGTGCCAGCAGTTTTGCGGGATCCGGGGAGCTGTTTTTT.

This clonotype has only a few counts. The chain has TRBV7-6 and TRBJ1-3; 7 nucleotides align to TRBD1. V lost 4 bases, J lost 0 bases, and 6 bases stayed unmatched. There are 16 residues in the CDR3. Germline V gene sequence: CDR1 SGHVS, CDR2 FNYEAQ. The CDR3 region has the DNA TGTGCCAGCAGCTCCGGACAGGTCTTCTCTGGAAACACCATATATTTT. Protein sequence: CASSSGQVFSGNTIYF.

The chain carries TRBV10-3 and TRBJ1-6; D remains unclear. Trimming took 3 bases from V and 3 from J, leaving 18 bases between them. There are 18 residues in the CDR3. Germline loops: CDR1 ENHRY, CDR2 SYGVKD. The CDR3 reads CAISDSESGAVYNSPLHF. CDR3 sequence (DNA): TGTGCCATCAGTGACTCCGAAAGTGGTGCAGTCTATAATTCACCCCTCCACTTT.

Many counts were recorded for this clonotype. The V call is TRBV5-1, the J call TRBJ1-1; 8 positions agree with TRBD1. Germline values: CDR1 SGHRS, CDR2 YFSETQ. V lost 0 bases, J lost 5 bases, and 3 bases stayed unmatched. This CDR3 region has 14 residues. The CDR3, as DNA: TGCGCCAGCAGCTTGGAGACAGGGGCGACTGAAGCTTTCTTT. Encoded protein: CASSLETGATEAFF.

This clonotype showed up just a few times. The chain links TRBV20-1 to TRBJ1-5, with D possibly TRBD1 on 6 matching bases. Germline V gives CDR1 DFQATT, CDR2 SNEGSKA (reference sequence). Trimming removed 3 bases from V and 4 bases from J, with 13 bases in between. This CDR3 has 14 residues. This CDR3 is CSASRGTSNQPQHF. In DNA form, the CDR3 reads TGCAGTGCTAGCCGAGGGACATCAAATCAGCCCCAGCATTTT.

The chain has TRBV7-3 and TRBJ2-3; 9 nucleotides match TRBD2. V lost 5 bases, J lost 4 bases, and 10 bases stayed unmatched. The CDR3 has 16 amino acids. Germline CDR1 is SGHTA and CDR2 is FQGTGA. The CDR3 spells CASSPLGSGGSDTQYF. In DNA form, the CDR3 reads TGTGCCAGCAGCCCCCTGGGTAGCGGGGGTTCAGATACGCAGTATTTT. Based on the CDR3 plus reference TRBV7-3 and TRBJ2-3, the full variable domain is GAGVSQTPSNKVTEKGKYVELRCDPISGHTALYWYRQSLGQGPEFLIYFQGTGAADDSGLPNDRFFAVRPEGSVSTLKIQRTERGDSAVYLCASSPLGSGGSDTQYFGPGTRLTVL.

This clonotype has only a few counts. The V call is TRBV2, the J call TRBJ2-7, with 9 bases matching TRBD1. Germline V gives CDR1 SNHLY, CDR2 FYNNEI. The CDR3 has 13 residues. V lost 6 bases to trimming and J lost 5 bases; unmatched junction nucleotides: 5. CDR3 bases: TGTGCCAGCAGGATTGGGACAGGGAACGAGCAGTACTTC. Its protein is CASRIGTGNEQYF.

This clonotype was picked up many times. The V and J genes are TRBV20-1 and TRBJ2-2; no clear D gene. Trimming took off 6 bases at V and 3 bases at J, with 8 bases between the two ends. Germline V CDR1 and CDR2: DFQATT, SNEGSKA (reference sequence). The CDR3 is made up of 12 amino acids. The CDR3 sequence: CSATQYTGELFF. The CDR3 nucleotides are TGCAGTGCGACACAGTACACCGGGGAGCTGTTTTTT.

This clonotype was observed a few times. The chain employs TRBV5-1 and TRBJ1-6; D ambiguous. Germline values: CDR1 SGHRS, CDR2 YFSETQ. Trimming left V 1 base short and J 5 bases short, with 1 base between. There are 12 residues in the CDR3. CDR3 loop: CASSLNNSPLHF. As DNA, the CDR3 is TGCGCCAGCAGCTTGAATAATTCACCCCTCCACTTT.

This clonotype appeared many times. The gene calls are TRBV7-9 and TRBJ1-2; TRBD1 agrees at 9 bases. CDR1 and CDR2 from the germline V gene are SEHNR and FQNEAQ (reference sequence). CDR3 length equals 16 residues. The V segment lost 5 bases and the J segment 6 bases; nucleotides outside the gene matches: 13. CDR3: CASSMIQGARMDGYTF. The DNA of the CDR3 is TGTGCCAGCAGCATGATACAGGGGGCTCGTATGGATGGCTACACCTTC.

The table lists this clonotype with a few counts. The V gene is TRBV2, the J gene TRBJ2-7; unclear D gene. Germline assignment: CDR1 SNHLY and CDR2 FYNNEI. V shed 6 bases and J shed 2 bases, with 14 bases lying between them. The CDR3 loop spans 14 amino acids. CDR3 nucleotides: TGTGCCAGCAGAATAGGAACAGAGACCTACGAGCAGTACTTC. Its protein product is CASRIGTETYEQYF.

The V gene is TRBV4-2, the J gene TRBJ2-7; D uncertain. The length of the CDR3 is 14 residues. Germline-derived CDR1 and CDR2 are LGHNA and YNFKEQ. The germline V and J ends were trimmed by 1 base and 3 bases, with 10 bases remaining between them. Here the CDR3 reads CASSQGVGSYEQYF. The CDR3, as DNA: TGTGCCAGCAGCCAAGGAGTCGGAAGCTACGAGCAGTACTTC.

The table lists this clonotype with many counts. This rearrangement joins TRBV12-3 or TRBV12-4 to TRBJ2-7; D may be TRBD1 or TRBD2 (5 bases each). V was pared by 2 bases and J by 4 bases, with 15 bases between. This CDR3 is 15 amino acids long. The CDR3 spells CASSLRGPASYEQYF. The CDR3, as DNA: TGTGCCAGCAGTTTAAGGGGACCCGCGTCTTACGAGCAGTACTTC.

This clonotype was recorded a few times. The chain combines TRBV6-2 or TRBV6-3 with TRBJ2-3, with D uncertain. Germline loops: CDR1 MNHEY, CDR2 SVGEGT. The CDR3 contains 13 residues. V lost 4 bases to trimming and J lost 2 bases, with 7 bases between them. CDR3 amino acids: CASSFLFTDTQYF. Here the CDR3 DNA reads TGTGCCAGCAGTTTCCTTTTCACAGATACGCAGTATTTT.

This clonotype has more than one count but fewer than ten. The CDR3 loop is CSARVGSSYEQYF. CDR3 sequence (DNA): TGCAGTGCCCGAGTCGGCAGCTCCTACGAGCAGTACTTC. The chain employs TRBV20-1 and TRBJ2-7; no clear D gene. CDR1 and CDR2 from the germline V gene are DFQATT and SNEGSKA (reference sequence). Trimming removed 6 bases at V and 0 bases at J, with 12 bases between. The length of the CDR3 is 13 residues.

This clonotype was observed a few times. The chain recombines TRBV10-3 with TRBJ1-4; D is possibly TRBD1 (6 bases). CDR1 and CDR2 (germline): ENHRY, SYGVKD. The CDR3 has 13 residues. Trimming shortened V by 4 bases and J by 10 bases, and 13 bases separated the two germline ends. This CDR3 is CAISGMGATKLFF. The CDR3, as DNA: TGTGCCATCAGTGGAATGGGGGCGACAAAACTGTTTTTT.

J is TRBJ1-2 and V is TRBV7-9, with D possibly TRBD1 on 5 matching bases. This CDR3 contains 15 residues. Trimming took off 4 bases at V and 0 bases at J, with 12 bases between the two ends. Germline lookup yields CDR1 SEHNR and CDR2 FQNEAQ (reference sequence). The CDR3 DNA reads TGTGCCAGCAGCTCTCCGGGACCTACTAACTATGGCTACACCTTC. This encodes CASSSPGPTNYGYTF.